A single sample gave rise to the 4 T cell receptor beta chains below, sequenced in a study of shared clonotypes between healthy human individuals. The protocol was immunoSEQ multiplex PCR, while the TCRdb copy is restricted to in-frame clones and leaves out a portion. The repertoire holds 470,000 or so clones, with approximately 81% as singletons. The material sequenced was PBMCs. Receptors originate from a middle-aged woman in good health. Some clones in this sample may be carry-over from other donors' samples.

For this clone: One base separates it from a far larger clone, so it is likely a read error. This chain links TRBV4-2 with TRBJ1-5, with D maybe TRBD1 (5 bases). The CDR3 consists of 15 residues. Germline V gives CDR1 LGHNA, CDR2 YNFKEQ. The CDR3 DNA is TGTGCCAGCAGCCAAGATCAGGGAAGCCATCAGCCCCGGCATTTT. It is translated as CASSQDQGSHQPRHF.

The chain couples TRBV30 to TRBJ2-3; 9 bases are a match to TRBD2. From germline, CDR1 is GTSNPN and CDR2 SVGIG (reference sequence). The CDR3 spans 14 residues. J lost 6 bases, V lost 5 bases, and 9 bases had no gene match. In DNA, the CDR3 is TGTGCCTGGGGACCGGGACTAGCAAGGGATACGCAGTATTTT. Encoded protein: CAWGPGLARDTQYF.

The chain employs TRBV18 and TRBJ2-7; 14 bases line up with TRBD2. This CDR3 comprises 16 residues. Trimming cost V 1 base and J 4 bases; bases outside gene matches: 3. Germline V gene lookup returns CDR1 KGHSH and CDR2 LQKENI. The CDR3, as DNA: TGTGCCAGCTCACCACAAGGGACTAGCGGGAGTTACGAGCAGTACTTC. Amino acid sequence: CASSPQGTSGSYEQYF.

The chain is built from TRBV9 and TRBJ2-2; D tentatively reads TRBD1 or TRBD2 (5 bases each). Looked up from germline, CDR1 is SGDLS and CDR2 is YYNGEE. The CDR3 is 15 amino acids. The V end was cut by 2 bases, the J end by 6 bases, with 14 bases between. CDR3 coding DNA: TGTGCCAGCAGCGTGAGTGGGGGTGCGTCCGGGGAGCTGTTTTTT. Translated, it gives CASSVSGGASGELFF.